Below are 2 T cell receptor beta chains sequenced from a single sample in a study of cytomegalovirus exposure and HLA in healthy donors. The PCR made use of 60 Vbeta and 13 Jbeta primers. TCRdb's copy holds only in-frame clones and misses some; the assay was immunoSEQ multiplex PCR. In the table there are approximately 180,000 clones, approximately 79% of which are singletons. Sequencing used PBMCs. The receptors shown here come from a man aged 35 to 55 in good health and CMV-seropositive.

The V gene is TRBV7-9, the J gene TRBJ1-2; a possible D gene is TRBD1 (5 bases). CDR1 and CDR2 from the germline V gene are SEHNR and FQNEAQ (reference sequence). Trimming removed 4 bases from V and 0 bases from J, with 9 bases in between. This CDR3 is 14 amino acids long. CDR3 in DNA: TGTGCCAGCAGCTATACGACAGCTAACTATGGCTACACCTTC. Translation gives CASSYTTANYGYTF.

DNA for the CDR3: TGTGCCAGCAGAAGACAGACAGGGCCGGGAGAGACCCAGTACTTC. Translating gives CASRRQTGPGETQYF. The V gene is TRBV7-2, the J gene TRBJ2-5; 7 nucleotides align to TRBD1. Trimming at V came to 6 bases and at J to 4 bases, leaving 11 bases not matched to a gene. Germline V lookup: CDR1 SGHTA, CDR2 FQGNSA. The CDR3 length is 15 residues. Full variable domain (remainder filled in from reference TRBV7-2 and TRBJ2-5): GAGVSQSPSNKVTEKGKDVELRCDPISGHTALYWYRQSLGQGLEFLIYFQGNSAPDKSGLPSDRFSAERTGGSVSTLTIQRTQQEDSAVYLCASRRQTGPGETQYFGPGTRLLVL.